The following is a T cell receptor beta chain sequence with its context. The sample belongs to a study of blood T cell repertoires in COVID-19. Study summary: PBMCs, B-cell-depleted T cells, or T cells were the source of the cDNA or gDNA that made up the material.

Original data processing: Estimates of nucleated cell counts were drawn from the amplification of reference gene primers. Method: immunoSEQ multiplex PCR; TCRdb's copy keeps in-frame clones and lacks some. V, J and clone size reflect that table, while D and trimming were determined from the DNA. The sample contains under 350,000 clones, roughly 85% of which appear only once. Germline CDR1 and CDR2: MGHRA and YSYEKL. The CDR3 spans 15 residues. J was trimmed by 2 bases and V by 2 bases; bases with no gene match: 5. Participant ages covered about 18 to 89 years across 24 US areas. This chain links TRBV4-1 with TRBJ1-2; 7 bases match TRBD1. The clonotype comes from a woman aged 40-49 years with acute COVID-19. The sequenced sample consisted of PBMCs or T cells enriched from blood (not recorded which). DNA of the CDR3: TGCGCCAGCAGCCAACCTACGACAGGGAACTATGGCTACACCTTC. Its translation is CASSQPTTGNYGYTF.